This is a list of T cell receptor beta chains from one sample in a study of cytomegalovirus exposure and HLA in healthy donors. The table came from immunoSEQ multiplex PCR; TCRdb's copy has only in-frame clones and leaves some out. The repertoire holds about 130,000 clones, with roughly 70% as singletons. Input material: PBMCs. Receptor source: a man aged 25-45 years in good health and CMV-seronegative. CDR3s include the opening cysteine and the closing phenylalanine or tryptophan. The D gene is left open where the match is weak. Size values are once, few and many counts, or a class for expanded clones, and some rows have none.

>NA|TRBJ2-1|15|NA|TRBV11-2
TGTGCCAGCAGCTTCAGGGGCAAAACGGGAAATGAGCAGTTCTTC
CASSFRGKTGNEQFF
>TRBD1|TRBJ1-3|16|NA|TRBV28
TGTGCCAGCAGATCACAGGGGAGTGGAACTGGAAACACCATATATTTT
CASRSQGSGTGNTIYF
>NA|TRBJ1-3|14|NA|TRBV7-9
TGTGCCAGCAGCAACCGAACGGGTCGAAACACCATATATTTT
CASSNRTGRNTIYF
>NA|TRBJ1-2|14|few|TRBV10-3
TGTGCCATCAGTGAGAAGGGTAGGGAGGGTGGCTACACCTTC
CAISEKGREGGYTF
>NA|TRBJ2-5|16|few|TRBV7-9
TGTGCCAGCAGCCCTGCTGCGGCAGCCGTCCGAGAGACCCAGTACTTC
CASSPAAAAVRETQYF
>TRBD2|TRBJ2-1|13|NA|TRBV7-8
TGTGCCAGCACCCCGGGGGGATACAATGAGCAGTTCTTC
CASTPGGYNEQFF
>TRBD2|TRBJ2-3|17|NA|TRBV18
TGTGCCAGCTCACCCAAGCGGGGGGTCCCTGGCACAGATACGCAGTATTTT
CASSPKRGVPGTDTQYF
>TRBD1|TRBJ2-1|14|NA|TRBV6-1
TGTGCCAGCAGTTCGGACAGGGGCTACAATGAGCAGTTCTTC
CASSSDRGYNEQFF
>NA|TRBJ1-2|13|NA|TRBV6-5
TGTGCCAGCACCCAGAGACTACTTTATGGCTACACCTTC
CASTQRLLYGYTF
>NA|TRBJ2-7|16|NA|TRBV9
TGTGCCAGCAGCGTAGCCGGGTCGGGGGAATACTACGAGCAGTACTTC
CASSVAGSGEYYEQYF
>TRBD2|TRBJ2-3|15|NA|TRBV28
TGTGCCAGCAGTTCAGGACTAGCGGGGACAGATACGCAGTATTTT
CASSSGLAGTDTQYF
>TRBD1|TRBJ1-3|15|NA|TRBV5-4
TGTGCCAGCAGCCTGGGGACAGGGAGGTTTGACACCATATATTTT
CASSLGTGRFDTIYF
>TRBD2|TRBJ2-7|13|NA|TRBV7-6
TGTGCCAGCAGCCGGGGGGGAAGTAGCGAGCAGTACTTC
CASSRGGSSEQYF
>NA|TRBJ1-3|18|NA|TRBV4-1
TGCGCCAGCAGCCGACCTCCGGGGGGTCAAAGCTCTGGAAACACCATATATTTT
CASSRPPGGQSSGNTIYF
>NA|TRBJ1-5|15|NA|TRBV4-1
TGCGCCAGCAGCCAGGGGGCGCGAGGTTTTCAGCCCCAGCATTTT
CASSQGARGFQPQHF
>NA|TRBJ1-2|14|few|TRBV28
TGTGCCAGCAGCTCACCCGACAGAACCTATGGCTACACCTTC
CASSSPDRTYGYTF
>NA|TRBJ1-5|13|NA|TRBV5-3
TGTGCCAGAAGCTTGCTAGGGGATCAGCCCCAGCATTTT
CARSLLGDQPQHF
>NA|TRBJ1-2|12|NA|TRBV29-1
TGCAGCGTTGGGGGACAACCCTATGGCTACACCTTC
CSVGGQPYGYTF
>NA|TRBJ2-5|15|NA|TRBV7-7
TGTGCCAGCAGCCGTAGCGTCTCCCCACAAGAGACCCAGTACTTC
CASSRSVSPQETQYF
>NA|TRBJ1-1|15|NA|TRBV28
TGTGCCAGCAGGGGAGCCACCACGGGGAACACTGAAGCTTTCTTT
CASRGATTGNTEAFF
>NA|TRBJ1-1|15|NA|TRBV7-9
TGTGCCAGCAGCTTAGAAGAGGGTTGGGACACTGAAGCTTTCTTT
CASSLEEGWDTEAFF
>NA|TRBJ2-5|14|NA|TRBV5-4
TGTGCCAGCAGCTTGGATCGGAATAGCCAGACCCAGTACTTC
CASSLDRNSQTQYF
>TRBD1|TRBJ2-2|15|NA|TRBV19
TGTGCCAGGCCACGGACAGGGCATAACACCGGGGAGCTGTTTTTT
CARPRTGHNTGELFF
>TRBD1|TRBJ1-1|14|NA|TRBV5-4
TGTGCCAGCAGGCCAGGGGGCATGAACACTGAAGCTTTCTTT
CASRPGGMNTEAFF
>NA|TRBJ1-3|12|few|TRBV7-9
TGTTCCAGCAGTCGACAGGGAAACACCATATATTTT
CSSSRQGNTIYF
>TRBD2|TRBJ2-3|12|once|TRBV19
TGTGCCAGTAGTCCCGGGACTAGTCGTCTGTATTTT
CASSPGTSRLYF
>NA|TRBJ1-2|12|NA|TRBV6-6
TGTGCCAGCAGCCCTAGGTCCCATGGCTACACCTTC
CASSPRSHGYTF
>NA|TRBJ2-7|15|once|TRBV27
TGTGCCAGCAGTTTTGGTGGGCCCGCCTCCTACGAGCAGTACTTC
CASSFGGPASYEQYF
>TRBD2|TRBJ2-1|17|NA|TRBV4-1
TGCGCCAGCAGCCAGGAAAGCGGGGGTAGCTCCTACAATGAGCAGTTCTTC
CASSQESGGSSYNEQFF
>NA|TRBJ1-2|13|NA|TRBV6-5
TGTGCCAGCAGTAGGTCGGGTCTCTATGGCTACACCTTC
CASSRSGLYGYTF
>TRBD2|TRBJ2-5|18|NA|TRBV4-3
TGCGCCAGCAGCCAAGGTCGGTACATCCGAGGGAGGGTAGAGACCCAGTACTTC
CASSQGRYIRGRVETQYF
>TRBD1|TRBJ2-7|16|NA|TRBV5-1
TGCGCCAGCAGCTCTGGACAGGTCCAACCAACCTACGAGCAGTACTTC
CASSSGQVQPTYEQYF
>TRBD1|TRBJ1-1|14|NA|TRBV6-1
TGTGCCAGCACTGCCCGAGGGACAGGGACCGAAGCTTTCTTT
CASTARGTGTEAFF
>NA|TRBJ2-5|13|NA|TRBV19
TGTGCCAGTAGTATTTACAGTAAAGAGACCCAGTACTTC
CASSIYSKETQYF
>NA|TRBJ1-6|14|NA|TRBV2
TGTGCCAGCAGCGTGACGGGGGTGGGGTCACCCCTCCACTTT
CASSVTGVGSPLHF
>NA|TRBJ1-5|17|few|TRBV10-1
TGCGCCAGCAGCCAAACTAGTCCAGTCGATAGCAATCAGCCCCAGCATTTT
CASSQTSPVDSNQPQHF
>TRBD1|TRBJ1-2|16|once|TRBV5-4
TGTGCCAGCAGCTCCGGACAGGGTAGATCTAACTATGGCTACACCTTC
CASSSGQGRSNYGYTF
>NA|TRBJ1-1|13|NA|TRBV2
TGTGCCAGCAGCGCAGGGAGGTACACTGAAGCTTTCTTT
CASSAGRYTEAFF
>TRBD1|TRBJ1-3|15|few|TRBV6-6
TGTGCCAGCAGTTACTCGACAGGGTTCGGAAACACCATATATTTT
CASSYSTGFGNTIYF
>NA|TRBJ1-2|14|NA|TRBV9
TGTGCCAGCAGCGAGGGAGGAAGGGGCTATGGCTACACCTTC
CASSEGGRGYGYTF
>NA|TRBJ2-6|15|NA|TRBV6-1
TGTGCCAGCAGTGAGGACACCTCTGGGGCCAACGTCCTGACTTTC
CASSEDTSGANVLTF
>TRBD2|TRBJ2-1|15|once|TRBV6-5
TGTGCCAGCAGTTCAAGCGGGGACTCCTCAAATGAGCAGTTCTTC
CASSSSGDSSNEQFF
>TRBD1|TRBJ1-2|14|NA|TRBV2
TGTGCCAGCAGGGGGGGACAGGGGGGATATGGCTACACCTTC
CASRGGQGGYGYTF
>NA|TRBJ1-1|13|NA|TRBV2
TGTGCCAGCAGCCAATCCGGGATCACTGAAGCTTTCTTT
CASSQSGITEAFF
>TRBD1|TRBJ1-1|15|NA|TRBV7-8
TGTGCCAGCAGCACCTCGACAGGGAGGAACACTGAAGCTTTCTTT
CASSTSTGRNTEAFF
>NA|TRBJ2-1|15|NA|TRBV28
TGTGCCAGCCGCCTCGGAGGCGGGGTCTACAATGAGCAGTTCTTC
CASRLGGGVYNEQFF
>NA|TRBJ1-5|14|NA|TRBV19
TGTGCCAGTAGTATTGTGGGAGATAATCAGCCCCAGCATTTT
CASSIVGDNQPQHF
>TRBD1|TRBJ2-7|14|NA|TRBV7-8
TGTGCCAGCAGCTCGGGACAGAGGGCCTACGAGCAGTACTTC
CASSSGQRAYEQYF
>NA|TRBJ1-5|13|NA|TRBV27
TGTGCCAGCAGTTCGGGACTCAATCAGCCCCAGCATTTT
CASSSGLNQPQHF
>NA|TRBJ1-4|15|NA|TRBV11-2
TGTGCCAGCAGCTTAGAGGTTCAGTTTAATGAAAAACTGTTTTTT
CASSLEVQFNEKLFF